This is a list of T cell receptor beta chains from one sample in a study of shared clonotypes between healthy human individuals. Generated by immunoSEQ multiplex PCR, the TCRdb table keeps only in-frame clones and is missing some. Seen here are around 550,000 clones, around 95% observed once, and the top ten hold 0.11%. The sequenced material came from naive CD8+ T cells sorted from blood. The origin of the receptors is a woman younger than 45 in good health. The CDR3 runs from the conserved cysteine through the conserved F or W. The D gene is left open where the match is weak. Not every row has a clone size; where given, it reads once, few, many or a size class.

DNA: TGTGCCAGCAGCACCGACAGTTCTGGAAACACCATATATTTT
CDR3: CASSTDSSGNTIYF
D: .
V: TRBV5-6
J: TRBJ1-3
size: .

DNA: TGTGCCAGCAACCGGGACGGGACCTACGAGCAGTACTTC
CDR3: CASNRDGTYEQYF
D: .
V: TRBV28
J: TRBJ2-7
size: .

DNA: TGCGCCAGCAGTTTGACTAGCGGGAATGAGCAGTTCTTC
CDR3: CASSLTSGNEQFF
D: TRBD2
V: TRBV4-1
J: TRBJ2-1
size: .

DNA: TGTGCCAGCAGCTCGGCAGGGGGGAACACTGAAGCTTTCTTT
CDR3: CASSSAGGNTEAFF
D: TRBD1
V: TRBV5-4
J: TRBJ1-1
size: .

DNA: TGCAGCGTTGAAGAGGGTCTTGGCAGGCTTCGCTCAGCCTTCTTT
CDR3: CSVEEGLGRLRSAFF
D: .
V: TRBV29-1
J: TRBJ1-1
size: .

DNA: TGTGCCAGCTCGATTGCGACAGGGGCCTACGAGCAGTACTTC
CDR3: CASSIATGAYEQYF
D: TRBD1
V: TRBV19
J: TRBJ2-7
size: .

DNA: TGTGCCAGCAGTCCGTCGGGACTAGCCTACGAGCAGTACTTC
CDR3: CASSPSGLAYEQYF
D: TRBD2
V: TRBV27
J: TRBJ2-7
size: .

DNA: TGTGCCAGCAGTACCCGGGTCAGTCACACAGATACGCAGTATTTT
CDR3: CASSTRVSHTDTQYF
D: .
V: TRBV27
J: TRBJ2-3
size: .

DNA: TGCGCCAGCAGCTTGGTAGGATCTAACTATGGCTACACCTTC
CDR3: CASSLVGSNYGYTF
D: .
V: TRBV5-1
J: TRBJ1-2
size: .

DNA: TGTCAGACAGGGGGAACCGGGGAGCTGTTTTTT
CDR3: CQTGGTGELFF
D: TRBD1
V: TRBV7-9
J: TRBJ2-2
size: .

DNA: TGTGCCAGCAGCCTCCATCACAATGAGCAGTTCTTC
CDR3: CASSLHHNEQFF
D: .
V: TRBV5-8
J: TRBJ2-1
size: .

DNA: TGTGCCAGCAGTCCCTGGACGTGGGGTCGGAGGGTTTGGAGAGTAAACGAGCAGTACTTC
CDR3: CASSPWTWGRRVWRVNEQYF
D: .
V: TRBV28
J: TRBJ2-7
size: .

DNA: TGTGCCAGCATCCCTAGCGGGACTCAAGAGACCCAGTACTTC
CDR3: CASIPSGTQETQYF
D: TRBD2
V: TRBV6-5
J: TRBJ2-5
size: .

DNA: TGTGCCAGCCAGACAGCCTCTATAAATGAAGCTTTCTTT
CDR3: CASQTASINEAFF
D: .
V: TRBV2
J: TRBJ1-1
size: once

DNA: TGTGCCAGCAGCTTGACAGGGGGTTATGAGACCCAGTACTTC
CDR3: CASSLTGGYETQYF
D: TRBD1
V: TRBV5-6
J: TRBJ2-5
size: .

DNA: TGTGCCAGCAGCTTTGAGGTATCTAACTATGGCTACACCTTC
CDR3: CASSFEVSNYGYTF
D: .
V: TRBV11-2
J: TRBJ1-2
size: .

DNA: TGCGCCAGCAGCGAAAGACAGGGGGTCTCTCCTGGGGCCAACGTCCTGACTTTC
CDR3: CASSERQGVSPGANVLTF
D: TRBD1
V: TRBV5-1
J: TRBJ2-6
size: .

DNA: TGTGCCAGCAGCGTAGCAAGGACAACGAACTATGGCTACACCTTC
CDR3: CASSVARTTNYGYTF
D: .
V: TRBV9
J: TRBJ1-2
size: .

DNA: TGTGCCAGCAGTTATGGGCTTCCGACCCCCGAGGAGCAGTTCTTC
CDR3: CASSYGLPTPEEQFF
D: .
V: TRBV27
J: TRBJ2-1
size: .

DNA: TGTGCCAGCAGCTTAGGAGCAGATACGCAGTATTTT
CDR3: CASSLGADTQYF
D: .
V: TRBV7-6
J: TRBJ2-3
size: .

DNA: TGTGCCAGTAGTATGAGCGGGGCCGAGCAGTACTTC
CDR3: CASSMSGAEQYF
D: TRBD2
V: TRBV19
J: TRBJ2-7
size: once

DNA: TGTGCCAGCAGCTCCCCTCGGACTAGCGGGAATGAGCAGTTCTTC
CDR3: CASSSPRTSGNEQFF
D: TRBD2
V: TRBV11-2
J: TRBJ2-1
size: .

DNA: TGTGCCAGCCAGGTTGGGGGAAGGGGGTACGAGCAGTACTTC
CDR3: CASQVGGRGYEQYF
D: .
V: TRBV28
J: TRBJ2-7
size: .

DNA: TGTGCCAGCGGCCCTCCGTTCGGCGACGAGCAGTACTTC
CDR3: CASGPPFGDEQYF
D: .
V: TRBV10-3
J: TRBJ2-7
size: .

DNA: TGTGCCAGCAGTTTAGCCCCTCGGCGAGCTGGGAACACTGAAGCTTTCTTT
CDR3: CASSLAPRRAGNTEAFF
D: .
V: TRBV27
J: TRBJ1-1
size: .

DNA: TGTGCCAGCAGTGAAGGTGGTTTCCCTGTCGAGTACTTC
CDR3: CASSEGGFPVEYF
D: .
V: TRBV6-1
J: TRBJ2-7
size: once

DNA: TGCGCCAGCAGTTCGTACGGGGCAGGGGGGTTTTCTAACTATGGCTACACCTTC
CDR3: CASSSYGAGGFSNYGYTF
D: TRBD1
V: TRBV23-1
J: TRBJ1-2
size: .

DNA: TGTGCCACCAGTTACAGGACAGGAGAGCAGTACTTC
CDR3: CATSYRTGEQYF
D: TRBD1
V: TRBV15
J: TRBJ2-7
size: .

DNA: TGTGCCAGCAGCGGGCGGACGTCTTCCTCCTACAATGAGCAGTTCTTC
CDR3: CASSGRTSSSYNEQFF
D: .
V: TRBV13
J: TRBJ2-1
size: .

DNA: TGTGCCAGCAGTGACGGTCTAGCGGGAGCCAATGAGCAGTTCTTC
CDR3: CASSDGLAGANEQFF
D: TRBD2
V: TRBV2
J: TRBJ2-1
size: .

DNA: TGTGCCAGCAGCCGTTGGACTAGCATCTATGAGCAGTTCTTC
CDR3: CASSRWTSIYEQFF
D: TRBD2
V: TRBV7-2
J: TRBJ2-1
size: .

DNA: TGTGCCAGCAGTTTAGCGGGAGTCAATTCCGAGCAGTACTTC
CDR3: CASSLAGVNSEQYF
D: TRBD2
V: TRBV28
J: TRBJ2-7
size: once

DNA: TGTGCCTGTACCCGGGACAACTCCTACGAGCAGTACTTC
CDR3: CACTRDNSYEQYF
D: .
V: TRBV30
J: TRBJ2-7
size: .